The 26 T cell receptor beta chains below all came from one sample that was sequenced in a study of blood T cell repertoires in COVID-19. Sequencing used immunoSEQ multiplex PCR; TCRdb keeps in-frame clones, though not all of them. The data hold approximately 170,000 clones, with approximately 91% observed a single time. Sequenced: peripheral blood. The receptors derive from a young man with COVID-19, enrolled during active disease.

Worth noting for this clone: Germline and junction disagree at one end, which may indicate a read error. The chain couples TRBV11-3 to TRBJ2-2; D is ambiguous. This CDR3 has 14 residues. Germline CDR1 SGHNT, CDR2 YENEEA. The CDR3 DNA reads as TGTGCCAGCAGCTTAGGGGCGAAAACCGGGGAGCTGTTTTTT. It is translated as CASSLGAKTGELFF.

The sample holds a few counts of this clone. V gene TRBV30 combines with J gene TRBJ1-2, with 10 bases identical to TRBD1. The ends lost 0 bases at V and 5 bases at J; junction bases unmatched: 9. The germline CDR1 and CDR2 sequences are GTSNPN and SVGIG (reference sequence). The CDR3 has 16 amino acids. This CDR3 reads CAWSVSRTGGRYGYTF. DNA of the CDR3: TGTGCCTGGAGTGTAAGCCGGACAGGGGGTCGGTATGGCTACACCTTC.

This rearrangement joins TRBV7-9 to TRBJ2-1, with 9 nucleotides matching TRBD2. V was pared by 6 bases and J by 2 bases, with 5 bases of the junction left unmatched. The CDR3 has 15 amino acids. The germline gives CDR1 SEHNR, CDR2 FQNEAQ (reference sequence). In DNA form, the CDR3 reads TGTGCCAGCAGTAAGACTAGCGGAGCCTACAATGAGCAGTTCTTC. Translation: CASSKTSGAYNEQFF.

A remark on this clone: Its ends do not fully match the called genes, so a read error is possible. The rearrangement links TRBV10-2 to TRBJ1-4; D ambiguous. CDR1 is WSHSY and CDR2 is SAAADI in the germline V gene. The CDR3 contains 9 residues. CDR3 in amino acids: CASSEETTF. The CDR3 nucleotides read TGCGCCAGCAGTGAGGAGACTACTTTT.

The rearrangement joins TRBV5-8 to TRBJ2-5; D possibly corresponds to TRBD1 (6 bases). Between the trimmed V and J ends, which lost 0 bases and 4 bases, there was a span of 13 bases. Looked up from germline, CDR1 is SGHTS and CDR2 is YDEGEE. This CDR3 contains 15 residues. CDR3 DNA: TGTGCCAGCAGCTTGGACAGGGTGGATTCAGAGACCCAGTACTTC. It encodes CASSLDRVDSETQYF.

V usage is TRBV9 and J usage is TRBJ2-7, with D perhaps matching TRBD2 (5 bases). The V end was cut by 4 bases, the J end by 1 base, with 12 bases between. From germline, CDR1 is SGDLS and CDR2 YYNGEE. The CDR3 spans 14 residues. CDR3 residues: CASSPRGSSYEQYF. The CDR3 nucleotides are TGTGCCAGCAGCCCCCGGGGTTCATCCTACGAGCAGTACTTC.

The chain couples TRBV11-2 to TRBJ2-2, with 8 bases identical to TRBD2. Per the germline V gene, CDR1 is SGHAT and CDR2 is FQNNGV. The CDR3 is 17 residues long. J was trimmed by 6 bases and V by 0 bases; bases with no gene match: 9. The CDR3 DNA reads as TGTGCCAGCAGCTTAGATCGGGAGGGCATTCGAGCCGGGGAGCTGTTTTTT. Its protein is CASSLDREGIRAGELFF. The variable domain in full, with the rest retrieved from reference TRBV11-2 and TRBJ2-2, is EAGVAQSPRYKIIEKRQSVAFWCNPISGHATLYWYQQILGQGPKLLIQFQNNGVVDDSQLPKDRFSAERLKGVDSTLKIQPAKLEDSAVYLCASSLDREGIRAGELFFGEGSRLTVL.

The V gene is TRBV3-1 (or the pseudogene TRBV3-2), the J gene TRBJ1-1, with D possibly being TRBD1 (6 bases). Trimming cost V 3 bases and J 1 base, with 18 bases left between them. This CDR3 has 17 amino acids. The V gene's germline CDR1 is LGHDT and CDR2 YNNKEL (reference sequence). CDR3 sequence: CASSQDLQGVENTEAFF. In nucleotides, the CDR3 is TGTGCCAGCAGCCAGGACTTACAGGGAGTGGAGAACACTGAAGCTTTCTTT.

This clone was observed a single time. V usage is TRBV9 and J usage is TRBJ1-2; D is undetermined. The V end was cut by 0 bases, the J end by 3 bases, with 6 bases between. The CDR3 runs to 13 residues. Germline V gene data show CDR1 as SGDLS and CDR2 as YYNGEE. This CDR3 is CASSVDADYGYTF. CDR3 in DNA: TGTGCCAGCAGCGTAGATGCGGACTATGGCTACACCTTC.

The chain uses TRBV7-9 and TRBJ2-7; possible D gene TRBD1, 5 bases. CDR1 SEHNR and CDR2 FQNEAQ come from the germline V gene (reference sequence). The CDR3 sequence is 14 residues long. Trimming took 0 bases from V and 5 from J, leaving 11 bases between them. CDR3 in DNA: TGTGCCAGCAGCTTAGCCAGGGATGTGCACGAGCAGTACTTC. It yields the protein CASSLARDVHEQYF.

This clone appeared once. This chain joins TRBV4-1 and TRBJ2-7; perhaps TRBD2 as D (5 bases). This CDR3 has 15 residues. The V gene lost 4 bases and the J gene lost 0 bases, with 13 bases spanning the gap. The germline gives CDR1 MGHRA, CDR2 YSYEKL. This chain's CDR3 is CASSLAPGLSYEQYF. The CDR3 DNA reads as TGCGCCAGCAGCCTGGCCCCAGGACTCTCCTACGAGCAGTACTTC.

This chain links TRBV29-1 with TRBJ2-1; 7 bases match TRBD1. J lost 4 bases, V lost 7 bases, and 1 base had no gene match. Germline V gives CDR1 SQVTM, CDR2 ANQGSEA. This CDR3 is built from 11 residues. The CDR3 loop reads CSDRGYNEQFF. DNA for the CDR3: TGCAGCGACAGGGGTTACAATGAGCAGTTCTTC.

This clone is a singleton in its sample. The chain couples TRBV10-2 to TRBJ2-2; D is perhaps TRBD2 (6 bases). Germline CDR1 reads WSHSY; CDR2 reads SAAADI. CDR3 size: 14 residues. The V and J ends lost 8 bases and 0 bases respectively, with 10 bases between them. CDR3 residues: CASVGGTNTGELFF. CDR3 in DNA: TGCGCCAGCGTCGGCGGGACGAACACCGGGGAGCTGTTTTTT.

V is TRBV7-9 and J is TRBJ2-7; 8 bases fit TRBD1. Per the germline V gene, CDR1 is SEHNR and CDR2 is FQNEAQ (reference sequence). V dropped 5 bases and J dropped 4; count of bases not matched to a gene: 13. CDR3 size: 16 residues. The CDR3 spells CASSPPPGQDIYEQYF. CDR3 nucleotide sequence: TGTGCCAGCAGCCCACCCCCGGGACAGGATATTTACGAGCAGTACTTC.

This chain uses TRBV7-9 with TRBJ2-3, with a tentative D call TRBD1 (6 bases). Trimming removed 5 bases from V and 6 bases from J, with 15 bases in between. CDR1 is SEHNR, CDR2 FQNEAQ, per germline (reference sequence). This CDR3 region has 14 residues. CDR3 sequence (DNA): TGTGCCAGCAGCGGACCTGGGGGCTCCGATACGCAGTATTTT. Translating gives CASSGPGGSDTQYF.

The V and J genes are TRBV10-2 and TRBJ1-5, with TRBD1 matching over 8 bases. CDR1 is WSHSY, CDR2 SAAADI, per germline. This CDR3 region has 16 residues. V shed 6 bases and J 0 bases; nucleotides not matched to a gene: 7. CDR3 in DNA: TGCGCCAGCAGGGACACAGGGGGGTTTAGCAATCAGCCCCAGCATTTT. This encodes CASRDTGGFSNQPQHF.

The V gene is TRBV9, the J gene TRBJ2-3; 7 bases fit TRBD2. The CDR3 sequence is 15 residues long. V lost 6 bases to trimming and J lost 2 bases; unmatched junction nucleotides: 9. Germline lookup yields CDR1 SGDLS and CDR2 YYNGEE. DNA for the CDR3: TGTGCCAGCACCAGACGGGAGGACCTCACAGATACGCAGTATTTT. The encoded protein is CASTRREDLTDTQYF. The complete variable domain, with remaining parts taken from reference TRBV9 and TRBJ2-3, reads DSGVTQTPKHLITATGQRVTLRCSPRSGDLSVYWYQQSLDQGLQFLIQYYNGEERAKGNILERFSAQQFPDLHSELNLSSLELGDSALYFCASTRREDLTDTQYFGPGTRLTVL.

The chain joins TRBV6-2 or TRBV6-3 to TRBJ2-3; 12 nucleotides align to TRBD2. This CDR3 comprises 15 residues. The trim removed 8 bases at V and 3 bases at J, leaving 6 bases unmatched. Per germline, CDR1 MNHEY and CDR2 SVGEGT. The chain's CDR3 is CASGPGLAGTDTQYF. CDR3 in DNA: TGTGCCAGCGGCCCCGGACTAGCGGGAACAGATACGCAGTATTTT.

This chain links TRBV19 with TRBJ1-2, with D maybe TRBD1 (5 bases). The germline V and J ends were trimmed by 5 bases and 4 bases, with 14 bases remaining between them. The CDR3 loop spans 14 amino acids. Germline V gene data show CDR1 as LNHDA and CDR2 as SQIVND (reference sequence). The CDR3 spells CASSGQALGYGYTF. The CDR3 DNA reads TGTGCCAGTAGTGGACAAGCTCTTGGCTATGGCTACACCTTC.

This chain links TRBV28 with TRBJ2-2; D gene ambiguous. From germline, CDR1 is MDHEN and CDR2 SYDVKM. V gave up 7 bases and J gave up 2 bases, with 11 bases separating them. CDR3 length equals 14 residues. This chain's CDR3 is CASTPYRNTGELFF. The CDR3 coding sequence is TGTGCCAGCACCCCCTACAGAAACACCGGGGAGCTGTTTTTT.

The V and J genes are TRBV5-8 and TRBJ1-1; no firm D call. The CDR3 length is 14 residues. Germline assignment: CDR1 SGHTS and CDR2 YDEGEE. Trimming took 5 bases from V and 1 from J, leaving 12 bases between them. The CDR3 DNA reads as TGTGCCAGCAGTCGAGCGGAAGCGAACACTGAAGCTTTCTTT. Protein sequence: CASSRAEANTEAFF.

The chain has TRBV21-1 and TRBJ2-1; TRBD2, the table's D call, lacks a check against the DNA. TRBV21-1 is annotated as a pseudogene. The CDR3 totals 17 residues. The CDR3 loop is CASSNLRDSGRACEQFF. The CDR3 DNA reads as TGTGCCAGCAGCAACCTAAGGGATAGCGGGAGGGCGTGCGAGCAGTTCTTC.

This clone was seen once. The chain combines TRBV11-2 with TRBJ1-1; 7 nucleotides align to TRBD1. J lost 4 bases, V lost 0 bases, and 5 bases had no gene match. This CDR3 is built from 15 residues. The germline V gene has CDR1 SGHAT and CDR2 FQNNGV. CDR3 sequence reads: CASSLDPYRGTEAFF. In nucleotides, the CDR3 is TGTGCCAGCAGCTTAGACCCCTACAGGGGCACTGAAGCTTTCTTT.

DNA of the CDR3: TGCGCCAGCAGCTTGGGGGTTGACAGCCGCCATACGCAGTATTTT. This sequence encodes CASSLGVDSRHTQYF. This sequence joins TRBV5-1 and TRBJ2-3, with a weak D call TRBD1 (5 bases). Trimming took 0 bases from V and 7 from J, leaving 15 bases between them. The CDR3 runs to 15 residues. Germline V gives CDR1 SGHRS, CDR2 YFSETQ.

This rearrangement joins TRBV7-2 to TRBJ1-2; 7 bases agree with TRBD1. This CDR3 is 13 amino acids long. The germline V gene has CDR1 SGHTA and CDR2 FQGNSA. J gave up 10 bases and V 4 bases, and 9 bases lay outside the gene matches. This chain's CDR3 is CASSSRVGQHYTF. Here the CDR3 DNA reads TGTGCCAGCAGCTCGCGCGTGGGACAGCACTACACCTTC. The entire variable domain, with the rest obtained from reference TRBV7-2 and TRBJ1-2, is as follows: GAGVSQSPSNKVTEKGKDVELRCDPISGHTALYWYRQSLGQGLEFLIYFQGNSAPDKSGLPSDRFSAERTGGSVSTLTIQRTQQEDSAVYLCASSSRVGQHYTFGSGTRLTVV.

The V and J genes are TRBV18 and TRBJ2-3; the match to TRBD2 covers 9 bases. CDR3 length: 16 amino acids. V lost 2 bases, J lost 0 bases, and 3 bases stayed unmatched. Germline V gene data show CDR1 as KGHSH and CDR2 as LQKENI. For the CDR3, the DNA is TGTGCCAGCTCACCAACGGCGGGAGGGAGCACAGATACGCAGTATTTT. Protein: CASSPTAGGSTDTQYF. Based on the CDR3 plus reference TRBV18 and TRBJ2-3, the full variable domain is NAGVMQNPRHLVRRRGQEARLRCSPMKGHSHVYWYRQLPEEGLKFMVYLQKENIIDESGMPKERFSAEFPKEGPSILRIQQVVRGDSAAYFCASSPTAGGSTDTQYFGPGTRLTVL.